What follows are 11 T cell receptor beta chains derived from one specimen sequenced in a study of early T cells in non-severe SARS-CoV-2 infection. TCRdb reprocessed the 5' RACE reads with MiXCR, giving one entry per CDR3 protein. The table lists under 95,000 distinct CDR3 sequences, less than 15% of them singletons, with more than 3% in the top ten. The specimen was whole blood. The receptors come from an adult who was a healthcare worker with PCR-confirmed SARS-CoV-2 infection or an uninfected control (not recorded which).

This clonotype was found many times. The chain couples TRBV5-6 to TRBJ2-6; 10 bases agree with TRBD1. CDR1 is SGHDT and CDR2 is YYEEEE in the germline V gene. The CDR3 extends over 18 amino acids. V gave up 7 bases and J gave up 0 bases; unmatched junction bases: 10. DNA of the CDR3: TGTGCCAGCTCCACTCCGGGACAGGGGTTCTCTGGGGCCAACGTCCTGACTTTC. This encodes CASSTPGQGFSGANVLTF. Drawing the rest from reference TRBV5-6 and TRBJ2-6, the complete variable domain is DAGVTQSPTHLIKTRGQQVTLRCSPKSGHDTVSWYQQALGQGPQFIFQYYEEEERQRGNFPDRFSGHQFPNYSSELNVNALLLGDSALYLCASSTPGQGFSGANVLTFGAGSRLTVL.

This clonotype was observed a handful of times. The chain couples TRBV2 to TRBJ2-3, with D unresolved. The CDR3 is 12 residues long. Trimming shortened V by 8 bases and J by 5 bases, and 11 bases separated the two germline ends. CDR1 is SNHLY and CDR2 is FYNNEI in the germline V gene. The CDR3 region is CASEPLEDTQYF. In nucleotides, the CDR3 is TGTGCCAGCGAACCATTGGAAGATACGCAGTATTTT.

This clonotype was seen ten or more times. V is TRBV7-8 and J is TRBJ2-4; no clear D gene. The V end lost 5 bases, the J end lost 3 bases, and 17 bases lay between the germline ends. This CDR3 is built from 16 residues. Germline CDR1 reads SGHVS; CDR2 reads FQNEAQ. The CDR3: CASSRPFPVGKNIQYF. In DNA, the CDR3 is TGTGCCAGCAGCCGCCCCTTCCCTGTAGGCAAAAACATTCAGTACTTC.

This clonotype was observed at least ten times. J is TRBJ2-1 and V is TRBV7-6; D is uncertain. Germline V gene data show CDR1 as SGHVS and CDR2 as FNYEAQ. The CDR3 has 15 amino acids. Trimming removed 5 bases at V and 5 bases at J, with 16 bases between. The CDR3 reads CASSPRPLSDNEQFF. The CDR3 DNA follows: TGTGCCAGCAGCCCGCGTCCTCTTTCGGACAATGAGCAGTTCTTC.

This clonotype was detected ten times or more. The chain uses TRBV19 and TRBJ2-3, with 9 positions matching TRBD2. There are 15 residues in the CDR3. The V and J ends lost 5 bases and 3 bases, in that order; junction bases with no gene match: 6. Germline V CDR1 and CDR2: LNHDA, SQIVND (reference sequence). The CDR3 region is CASSPRTSETDTQYF. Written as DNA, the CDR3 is TGTGCCAGTAGTCCTCGGACTAGCGAGACAGATACGCAGTATTTT.

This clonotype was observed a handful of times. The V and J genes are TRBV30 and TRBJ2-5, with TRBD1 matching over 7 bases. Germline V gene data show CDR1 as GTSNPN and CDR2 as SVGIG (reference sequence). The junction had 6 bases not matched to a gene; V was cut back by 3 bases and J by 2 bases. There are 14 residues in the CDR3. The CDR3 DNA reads TGTGCCTGGAGAAGACAGGGCGGTCAAGAGACCCAGTACTTC. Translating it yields CAWRRQGGQETQYF.

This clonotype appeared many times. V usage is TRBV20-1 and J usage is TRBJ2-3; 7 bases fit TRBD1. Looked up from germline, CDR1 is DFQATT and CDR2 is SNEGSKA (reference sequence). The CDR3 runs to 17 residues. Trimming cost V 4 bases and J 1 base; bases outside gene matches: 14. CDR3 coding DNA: TGCAGTGCTACCGAGCCGGGACAGCCAACCCGCACAGATACGCAGTATTTT. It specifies CSATEPGQPTRTDTQYF.

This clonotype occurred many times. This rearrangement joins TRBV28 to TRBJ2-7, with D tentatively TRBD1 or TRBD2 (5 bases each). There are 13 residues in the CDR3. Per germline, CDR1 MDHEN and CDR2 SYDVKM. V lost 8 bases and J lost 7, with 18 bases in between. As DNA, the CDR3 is TGTGCCAGCCATAGGGGCAGCAGAGGGGAGCAGTACTTC. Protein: CASHRGSRGEQYF. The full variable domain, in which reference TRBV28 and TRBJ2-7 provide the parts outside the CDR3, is DVKVTQSSRYLVKRTGEKVFLECVQDMDHENMFWYRQDPGLGLRLIYFSYDVKMKEKGDIPEGYSVSREKKERFSLILESASTNQTSMYLCASHRGSRGEQYFGPGTRLTVT.

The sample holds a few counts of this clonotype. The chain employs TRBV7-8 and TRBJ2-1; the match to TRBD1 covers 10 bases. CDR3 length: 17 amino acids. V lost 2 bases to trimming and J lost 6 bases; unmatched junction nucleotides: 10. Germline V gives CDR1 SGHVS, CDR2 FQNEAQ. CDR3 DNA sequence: TGTGCCAGCAGCTTATCGGACAGGGGGTTGTCCGGCAATGAGCAGTTCTTC. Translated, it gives CASSLSDRGLSGNEQFF.

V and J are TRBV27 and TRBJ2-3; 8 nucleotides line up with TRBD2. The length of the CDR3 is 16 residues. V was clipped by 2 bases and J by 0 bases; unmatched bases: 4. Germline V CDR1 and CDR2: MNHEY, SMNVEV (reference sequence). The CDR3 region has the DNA TGTGCCAGCAGTTTAGAAACTAGCGGAAGCACAGATACGCAGTATTTT. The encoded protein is CASSLETSGSTDTQYF.

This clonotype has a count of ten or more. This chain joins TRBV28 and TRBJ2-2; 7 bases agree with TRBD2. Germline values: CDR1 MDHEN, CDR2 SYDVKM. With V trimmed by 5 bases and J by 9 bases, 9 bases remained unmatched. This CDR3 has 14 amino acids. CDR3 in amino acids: CASSTRSSGRELFF. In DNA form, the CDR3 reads TGTGCCAGCAGTACCCGGAGTAGCGGGCGGGAGCTGTTTTTT.